The rows below give T cell receptor beta chains drawn from one sample of a study of T cell repertoires in cytomegalovirus infection. TCRdb redid the calling of the reads with MiXCR, one entry per CDR3 protein. The data hold about 76,000 distinct CDR3 sequences, with around 3.5% observed a single time. Sequencing was performed on PBMCs. The receptor source for this set is a human donor in good health (CMV status not recorded). Some clones in this sample may be carry-over from other donors' samples. Each CDR3 is given with its conserved first and last residue. A D gene is named only where the DNA matches it firmly. Clone size is not always given. Where it is, it says once, few, many or a class for expanded clones.

many	TRBV28	TRBJ1-4	TRBD1	CASSTQGQGYEKLFF	TGTGCCAGCAGCACCCAGGGACAGGGGTATGAAAAACTGTTTTTT
many	TRBV20-1	TRBJ1-5	NA	CSASQGSNQPQHF	TGCAGTGCTAGTCAGGGTAGCAATCAGCCCCAGCATTTT
many	TRBV7-2	TRBJ2-2	NA	CASSSTGWGGELFF	TGTGCCAGCAGCTCCACAGGTTGGGGCGGGGAGCTGTTTTTT
medium-sized	TRBV7-2	TRBJ1-5	NA	CASSSRSGNQPQHF	TGTGCCAGCAGCTCTCGGTCGGGAAATCAGCCCCAGCATTTT
many	TRBV7-9	TRBJ2-7	NA	CASSSQNEQYF	TGTGCCAGCAGCTCACAAAACGAGCAGTACTTC
many	TRBV29-1	TRBJ2-1	NA	CSAVGWSYNEQFF	TGCAGCGCTGTGGGTTGGTCCTACAATGAGCAGTTCTTC
many	TRBV7-2	TRBJ2-2	TRBD1	CASSLGQGVDTGELFF	TGTGCCAGCAGCTTGGGACAGGGTGTGGACACCGGGGAGCTGTTTTTT
many	TRBV18	TRBJ2-7	TRBD2	CASSPLGGATTYEQYF	TGTGCCAGCTCACCCCTCGGGGGGGCAACCACCTACGAGCAGTACTTC
many	TRBV2	TRBJ1-1	NA	CASRGRPTEAFF	TGTGCCAGCAGGGGACGGCCAACTGAAGCTTTCTTT
many	TRBV24-1	TRBJ2-1	NA	CATSDFDSAYNEQFF	TGTGCCACCAGTGATTTTGACAGTGCCTACAATGAGCAGTTCTTC
many	TRBV30	TRBJ1-2	NA	CAWSKAGYGYTF	TGTGCCTGGAGTAAAGCGGGGTATGGCTACACCTTC
many	TRBV7-2	TRBJ2-7	NA	CASSWKYEQYF	TGTGCCAGCAGCTGGAAATACGAGCAGTACTTC
many	TRBV11-2	TRBJ2-7	NA	CASSSSHYEQYF	TGTGCCAGCAGCTCAAGTCACTACGAGCAGTACTTC
many	TRBV6-5	TRBJ1-4	TRBD1	CASSYSKVFGTGEKLFF	TGTGCCAGCAGTTACTCGAAGGTTTTCGGGACAGGTGAAAAACTGTTTTTT
many	TRBV7-2	TRBJ1-4	NA	CASSLGPGATNEKLFF	TGTGCCAGCAGCTTAGGACCAGGGGCAACTAATGAAAAACTGTTTTTT
many	TRBV6-2/TRBV6-3	TRBJ1-1	NA	CASSYGGSTEAFF	TGTGCCAGCAGTTACGGTGGGTCCACTGAAGCTTTCTTT
many	TRBV18	TRBJ1-4	TRBD1	CASSHGTGDEKLFF	TGTGCCAGCTCCCATGGGACAGGGGATGAAAAACTGTTTTTT
many	TRBV28	TRBJ1-1	TRBD1	CASSHGQGEAANTEAFF	TGTGCCAGCAGCCACGGACAGGGCGAGGCCGCAAACACTGAAGCTTTCTTT
many	TRBV18	TRBJ1-4	NA	CASSPGATNEKLFF	TGTGCCAGCTCACCGGGGGCGACTAATGAAAAACTGTTTTTT
many	TRBV7-2	TRBJ2-5	NA	CASSLPGSGGPQETQYF	TGTGCCAGCAGCCTCCCCGGGAGCGGAGGGCCCCAAGAGACCCAGTACTTC
many	TRBV19	TRBJ1-5	TRBD1	CASSFFRGQDNQPQHF	TGTGCCAGTAGTTTTTTTAGAGGACAGGACAATCAGCCCCAGCATTTT
NA	TRBV3-1	TRBJ2-7	NA	CASSQVVGSYEQYF	TGTGCCAGCAGCCAGGTAGTCGGTTCCTACGAGCAGTACTTC
many	TRBV7-9	TRBJ2-5	TRBD1	CASSPRQGPPETQYF	TGTGCCAGCAGCCCCCGACAGGGACCCCCGGAGACCCAGTACTTC
many	TRBV20-1	TRBJ2-3	NA	CSAEGRGISTDTQYF	TGCAGTGCGGAGGGACGGGGAATTAGCACAGATACGCAGTATTTT
many	TRBV6-6	TRBJ1-5	TRBD1	CASRTGGSNQPQHF	TGTGCCAGCAGAACAGGGGGTAGCAATCAGCCCCAGCATTTT
many	TRBV6-2/TRBV6-3	TRBJ2-4	TRBD1	CASSFRRTGPKNIQYF	TGTGCCAGCAGTTTTAGAAGGACAGGCCCCAAAAACATTCAGTACTTC
many	TRBV28	TRBJ1-1	NA	CASSPGQTNTEAFF	TGTGCCAGCAGCCCGGGGCAGACTAACACTGAAGCTTTCTTT
many	TRBV27	TRBJ1-6	NA	CASRTDFNSPLHF	TGTGCCAGCAGGACTGATTTTAATTCACCCCTCCACTTT
NA	TRBV3-1	TRBJ2-3	TRBD1	CASSQGDRADTQYF	TGTGCCAGCAGCCAAGGGGACAGAGCAGATACGCAGTATTTT
many	TRBV28	TRBJ2-7	NA	CASSLTTVYEQYF	TGTGCCAGCAGCCTCACGACCGTTTACGAGCAGTACTTC
many	TRBV20-1	TRBJ2-5	NA	CSANVALEAQYF	TGCAGTGCTAATGTCGCGTTGGAGGCCCAGTACTTC
many	TRBV20-1	TRBJ2-2	NA	CSARDHRWRGNTGELFF	TGCAGTGCTAGAGATCACCGTTGGCGGGGGAACACCGGGGAGCTGTTTTTT
many	TRBV4-1	TRBJ2-2	NA	CASTRQFANTGELFF	TGCGCCAGCACCCGACAGTTCGCGAACACCGGGGAGCTGTTTTTT
many	TRBV7-2	TRBJ1-1	NA	CASSLFRAGIMNTEAFF	TGTGCCAGCAGCTTATTTCGGGCAGGGATCATGAACACTGAAGCTTTCTTT
NA	TRBV12-3/TRBV12-4	TRBJ2-3	TRBD2	CASSLDGGGLRNTQYF	TGTGCCAGCAGTTTAGATGGGGGGGGTCTGAGGAATACGCAGTATTTT
many	TRBV7-8	TRBJ2-1	TRBD2	CANGGTSGRPWEQFF	TGTGCCAACGGTGGGACTAGCGGACGTCCCTGGGAGCAGTTCTTC
many	TRBV7-9	TRBJ2-7	NA	CASSLNRGAHEQYF	TGTGCCAGCAGCTTAAACCGGGGGGCCCACGAGCAGTACTTC
many	TRBV7-2	TRBJ1-3	NA	CASSVTGSSGNTIYF	TGTGCCAGCAGCGTTACAGGGAGCTCTGGAAACACCATATATTTT
many	TRBV11-2	TRBJ2-7	NA	CASSLLARVHEQYF	TGTGCCAGCAGCCTCCTCGCCAGGGTACACGAGCAGTACTTC
many	TRBV7-9	TRBJ1-2	NA	CASRHRDVDYGYTF	TGTGCCAGCAGACATCGGGACGTCGACTATGGCTACACCTTC
many	TRBV28	TRBJ1-5	NA	CASSFEDRPNQPQHF	TGTGCCAGCAGTTTTGAGGACAGACCCAATCAGCCCCAGCATTTT
many	TRBV19	TRBJ2-2	NA	CASSSLWVSGELFF	TGTGCCAGTAGTTCTCTTTGGGTGTCCGGGGAGCTGTTTTTT
many	TRBV2	TRBJ2-3	NA	CASSEDEEDTQYF	TGTGCCAGCAGTGAAGATGAAGAAGATACGCAGTATTTT
many	TRBV6-2/TRBV6-3	TRBJ1-1	NA	CASSQGPEAFF	TGTGCCAGCAGCCAAGGGCCAGAAGCTTTCTTT
many	TRBV7-2	TRBJ1-4	TRBD1	CASSLDRGDEKLFF	TGTGCCAGCAGCCTCGACAGGGGTGATGAAAAACTGTTTTTT
many	TRBV2	TRBJ2-3	TRBD2	CASSATSARTDTQYF	TGTGCCAGCAGTGCGACTAGCGCGCGCACAGATACGCAGTATTTT
many	TRBV5-4	TRBJ1-2	NA	CASSPSAGPLRYTF	TGTGCCAGCAGCCCTTCGGCAGGCCCCCTCCGCTACACCTTC
many	TRBV7-2	TRBJ2-3	TRBD1	CASSPRGQGDTDTQYF	TGTGCCAGCAGCCCTAGGGGGCAGGGGGACACAGATACGCAGTATTTT
many	TRBV2	TRBJ2-5	NA	CASMGSQETQYF	TGTGCCAGCATGGGATCTCAAGAGACCCAGTACTTC
many	TRBV7-8	TRBJ1-1	NA	CASSPPSTGNTEAFF	TGTGCCAGCAGCCCCCCCTCGACAGGGAACACTGAAGCTTTCTTT
many	TRBV12-3/TRBV12-4	TRBJ1-1	NA	CASSPTGSKAFF	TGTGCCAGCAGCCCCACAGGGTCGAAAGCTTTCTTT
many	TRBV9	TRBJ2-2	TRBD1	CASSSGGTGNTGELFF	TGTGCCAGCAGCAGCGGAGGGACAGGGAACACCGGGGAGCTGTTTTTT
many	TRBV7-2	TRBJ2-5	NA	CASSSLVETQYF	TGTGCCAGCAGCTCCCTAGTTGAGACCCAGTACTTC
many	TRBV7-2	TRBJ2-3	TRBD2	CASSYGLALSTDTQYF	TGTGCCAGCAGCTACGGACTAGCCCTTAGCACAGATACGCAGTATTTT
many	TRBV7-8	TRBJ2-7	NA	CASGSRGLSYEQYF	TGTGCCAGCGGTAGCAGGGGACTCTCCTACGAGCAGTACTTC
many	TRBV29-1	TRBJ1-2	TRBD1	CSVETAGTGGKSYGYTF	TGCAGCGTTGAAACTGCCGGGACAGGGGGCAAGAGCTATGGCTACACCTTC
many	TRBV4-1	TRBJ2-7	TRBD1	CASSQGQGTAYEQYF	TGCGCCAGCAGCCAAGGACAGGGGACGGCCTACGAGCAGTACTTC
many	TRBV29-1	TRBJ1-2	TRBD1	CSVRRQGASGYTF	TGCAGCGTCCGGCGACAGGGGGCGTCTGGCTACACCTTC
many	TRBV6-2/TRBV6-3	TRBJ2-3	NA	CASSVRGLTDTQYF	TGTGCCAGCAGCGTCAGGGGATTGACAGATACGCAGTATTTT
many	TRBV2	TRBJ2-7	TRBD1	CASSEKPGQGYEQYF	TGTGCCAGCAGTGAAAAGCCGGGACAGGGATACGAGCAGTACTTC